Each of the 10 T cell receptor beta chains below was sequenced from the same sample in a study of blood T cell repertoires in COVID-19 (dated by TCRdb to the early 2020s). Library preparation used the immunoSEQ multiplex PCR assay. Not all clones reach the TCRdb copy of this immuneACCESS table, which keeps in-frame sequences only. Checked studies attribute under half of the gap to unresolved V genes and leave the rest unexplained. The table for this sample lists approximately 200,000 clones; around 94% of them were counted only once. The ten most abundant clones make up 0.76% of the sample. What was sequenced was peripheral blood. These receptor sequences come from a man aged 25-40 years with COVID-19, enrolled during active disease.

The chain combines TRBV19 with TRBJ2-3; 8 bases are shared with TRBD1. V shed 5 bases and J 6 bases; nucleotides not matched to a gene: 10. The CDR3 sequence is 15 residues long. The germline CDR1 and CDR2 sequences are LNHDA and SQIVND (reference sequence). The CDR3 bases are TGTGCCAGTAGTCCCCGGACAGGGCAAAGGGATACGCAGTATTTT. Protein product: CASSPRTGQRDTQYF.

This chain joins TRBV7-3 and TRBJ2-1; 8 bases fit TRBD2. Germline CDR1 and CDR2: SGHTA and FQGTGA. The CDR3 runs to 17 residues. Trimming at V came to 0 bases and at J to 10 bases, leaving 14 bases not matched to a gene. CDR3 amino acids: CASSLTSTAGAGMEQFF. The CDR3, as DNA: TGTGCCAGCAGCTTAACATCCACAGCGGGGGCGGGGATGGAGCAGTTCTTC.

The rearrangement uses TRBV3-1 (or the pseudogene TRBV3-2) and TRBJ2-3; 10 bases are shared with TRBD1. The germline CDR1 and CDR2 sequences are LGHDT and YNNKEL (reference sequence). The CDR3 length is 13 residues. V shed 6 bases, J shed 8 bases, and the junction held 5 bases outside the gene matches. In DNA form, the CDR3 reads TGTGCCAGCAGGGACAGGGGGAAGGCTACGCAGTATTTT. Protein product: CASRDRGKATQYF.

The V call is TRBV6-5, the J call TRBJ1-4, with D possibly TRBD1 on 5 matching bases. Germline V lookup: CDR1 MNHEY, CDR2 SVGAGI. Trimming took 2 bases from V and 6 from J, leaving 10 bases between them. This CDR3 contains 14 residues. CDR3 sequence: CASSYGRAYEKLFF. Written as DNA, the CDR3 is TGTGCCAGCAGTTACGGCAGGGCGTATGAAAAACTGTTTTTT.

This chain connects TRBV6-5 to TRBJ1-4, with D possibly TRBD1 on 6 matching bases. This CDR3 contains 14 residues. The V gene lost 6 bases and the J gene lost 4 bases, with 12 bases spanning the gap. In germline, CDR1 is MNHEY, CDR2 SVGAGI. CDR3 protein: CASRWSGVNEKLFF. For the CDR3, the DNA is TGTGCCAGCAGGTGGTCAGGGGTTAATGAAAAACTGTTTTTT.

The rearrangement joins TRBV27 to TRBJ1-2; 8 bases are shared with TRBD1. The CDR3 sequence is 14 residues long. Trimming cost V 6 bases and J 1 base; bases outside gene matches: 4. CDR1 and CDR2 from the germline V gene are MNHEY and SMNVEV (reference sequence). The CDR3 here is CASSLTGDNYGYTF. For the CDR3, the DNA is TGTGCCAGCAGCCTGACAGGGGATAACTATGGCTACACCTTC.

The J gene is TRBJ2-2, the V gene TRBV7-3, with a weak D call TRBD1 (7 bases). The CDR3 covers 18 residues. Germline CDR1 reads SGHTA; CDR2 reads FQGTGA. Trimming took off 3 bases at V and 6 bases at J, with 23 bases between the two ends. CDR3 sequence reads: CASSFSGTATGEAGELFF. Written as DNA, the CDR3 is TGTGCCAGCAGCTTCTCCGGGACAGCCACCGGGGAGGCCGGGGAGCTGTTTTTT. The entire variable domain, with the rest obtained from reference TRBV7-3 and TRBJ2-2, is as follows: GAGVSQTPSNKVTEKGKYVELRCDPISGHTALYWYRQSLGQGPEFLIYFQGTGAADDSGLPNDRFFAVRPEGSVSTLKIQRTERGDSAVYLCASSFSGTATGEAGELFFGEGSRLTVL.

V usage is TRBV10-1 and J usage is TRBJ1-1; 10 bases match TRBD1. This CDR3 spans 13 amino acids. CDR1 and CDR2 from the germline V gene are WNHNN and SYGVQD (reference sequence). V was clipped by 3 bases and J by 8 bases; unmatched bases: 3. DNA for the CDR3: TGCGCCAGCAGTGACGGGACAGGGGCGGAAGCTTTCTTT. It yields the protein CASSDGTGAEAFF.

The chain has TRBV5-4 and TRBJ2-2; 10 bases line up with TRBD2. Germline V gene lookup returns CDR1 SGHNT and CDR2 YYREEE (reference sequence). CDR3 length: 14 amino acids. V dropped 3 bases and J dropped 8; count of bases not matched to a gene: 4. The CDR3 DNA is TGTGCCAGCAGCTCGGGACTAGCGTCTGGGGAGCTGTTTTTT. Its protein is CASSSGLASGELFF.

The J gene is TRBJ1-2, the V gene TRBV2, with a weak D call TRBD1 (5 bases). Trimming left V 6 bases short and J 1 base short, with 12 bases between. CDR1 is SNHLY and CDR2 is FYNNEI in the germline V gene. The CDR3 extends over 14 amino acids. CDR3 nucleotides: TGTGCCAGCAGGCAGGGATTCTTTAACTATGGCTACACCTTC. Its translation: CASRQGFFNYGYTF.